The 23 T cell receptor beta chains below were found in one sample sequenced in a study of blood T cell repertoires in COVID-19. Clones were read by immunoSEQ multiplex PCR, and TCRdb kept only the in-frame ones, dropping some. Of about 340,000 clones in the sample, about 90% are singletons; the top ten hold 2.5% to 4%. The sample consisted of peripheral blood. The receptors were gathered from a woman between 18 and 30 years old who had recovered from COVID-19.

This rearrangement joins TRBV6-5 to TRBJ2-1; weak D call: TRBD1 (5 bases). Trimming took off 11 bases at V and 5 bases at J, with 16 bases between the two ends. The CDR3 is 13 residues long. Germline V gives CDR1 MNHEY, CDR2 SVGAGI. The CDR3 nucleotides are TGTGCCGTAGACAGTCCCTGGGACAATGAGCAGTTCTTC. Amino acids: CAVDSPWDNEQFF.

J is TRBJ1-5 and V is TRBV6-6; D is unresolved. The germline V and J ends were trimmed by 0 bases and 9 bases, with 9 bases remaining between them. The CDR3 consists of 13 residues. The germline V gene has CDR1 MNHNY and CDR2 SVGAGI (reference sequence). In DNA, the CDR3 is TGTGCCAGCAGTTACTCTATGGCCAGGCCCCAGCATTTT. It translates to CASSYSMARPQHF.

The chain recombines TRBV6-5 with TRBJ1-1; no firm D call. CDR1 is MNHEY and CDR2 is SVGAGI in the germline V gene. CDR3 size: 14 residues. Trimming cost V 0 bases and J 1 base, with 6 bases left between them. As DNA, the CDR3 is TGTGCCAGCAGTTACTCCTACGAGAACACTGAAGCTTTCTTT. The encoded protein is CASSYSYENTEAFF.

The chain links TRBV10-3 to TRBJ1-6; no reliable D call. The CDR3 has 16 residues. Germline CDR1 reads ENHRY; CDR2 reads SYGVKD. V lost 7 bases, J lost 4 bases, and 17 bases lay in between. This CDR3 is CAINVVSDDYNSPLHF. DNA for the CDR3: TGTGCCATCAACGTGGTCAGCGACGATTATAATTCACCCCTCCACTTT.

This chain connects TRBV25-1 to TRBJ2-1, with 11 bases fitting TRBD1. This CDR3 region has 14 residues. J was trimmed by 9 bases and V by 5 bases; bases with no gene match: 6. The germline gives CDR1 MGHDK, CDR2 SYGVNS. The CDR3 loop reads CASSSGQGAVEQFF. The CDR3 bases are TGTGCCAGCAGTAGCGGACAGGGGGCCGTTGAGCAGTTCTTC.

The V gene is TRBV6-6, the J gene TRBJ1-5; D is ambiguous. Trimming pared 0 bases from V and 6 bases from J, leaving 3 bases between. There are 12 residues in the CDR3. Germline V gene sequence: CDR1 MNHNY, CDR2 SVGAGI (reference sequence). The CDR3 region has the DNA TGTGCCAGCAGTTACTCCGGTCAGCCCCAGCATTTT. Protein sequence: CASSYSGQPQHF.

V usage is TRBV5-4 and J usage is TRBJ2-1; tentatively, D is TRBD2 (7 bases). This CDR3 is 15 amino acids long. V lost 4 bases, J lost 0 bases, and 11 bases lay in between. Germline assignment: CDR1 SGHNT and CDR2 YYREEE (reference sequence). The CDR3 region is CASSQGRDSYNEQFF. The DNA for the CDR3 is TGTGCCAGCAGCCAGGGGAGGGACTCCTACAATGAGCAGTTCTTC.

The chain recombines TRBV7-6 with TRBJ2-7; unclear D gene. Germline V gene data show CDR1 as SGHVS and CDR2 as FNYEAQ. The CDR3 is made up of 13 amino acids. Deletions cut 11 bases from V and 2 bases from J, with 16 bases between. CDR3 sequence: CARRVSYPYEQYV. CDR3 nucleotide sequence: TGTGCCCGCCGGGTCTCCTACCCCTACGAGCAGTACGTC.

The chain uses TRBV18 and TRBJ2-3; D gene unclear. Trimming took off 2 bases at V and 4 bases at J, with 4 bases between the two ends. The germline gives CDR1 KGHSH, CDR2 LQKENI. The CDR3 covers 12 residues. CDR3 region: CASSPTADTQYF. The CDR3 DNA reads as TGTGCCAGCTCACCAACTGCAGATACGCAGTATTTT.

The chain couples TRBV7-5 to TRBJ2-7; the listed D gene, TRBD1, was not tested against the DNA. TRBV7-5 is a pseudogene. The CDR3 has 17 residues. The CDR3 region is CARSLRTVSSWFYEQYV. The CDR3 DNA is TGTGCCAGAAGCTTACGGACAGTTTCCTCTTGGTTCTACGAGCAGTACGTC.

The chain has TRBV9 and TRBJ1-2; maybe TRBD1 (5 bases). The CDR3 is made up of 17 amino acids. Germline V CDR1 and CDR2: SGDLS, YYNGEE. Trimming cost V 0 bases and J 0 bases, with 15 bases left between them. The CDR3 reads CASSVEGNGLPNYGYTF. CDR3 coding DNA: TGTGCCAGCAGCGTAGAGGGGAACGGGCTTCCTAACTATGGCTACACCTTC.

CDR3 sequence: CASSQRGLKNTEAFF. CDR3 coding DNA: TGTGCCAGCAGCCAGCGGGGCCTTAAGAACACTGAAGCTTTCTTT. The chain joins TRBV5-6 to TRBJ1-1; a weak D match, TRBD1 (5 bases). The CDR3 has 15 residues. The V end was cut by 4 bases, the J end by 1 base, with 14 bases between. Germline CDR1 and CDR2: SGHDT and YYEEEE. Complete variable domain (other parts from reference TRBV5-6 and TRBJ1-1): DAGVTQSPTHLIKTRGQQVTLRCSPKSGHDTVSWYQQALGQGPQFIFQYYEEEERQRGNFPDRFSGHQFPNYSSELNVNALLLGDSALYLCASSQRGLKNTEAFFGQGTRLTVV.

V and J are TRBV30 and TRBJ1-4; 7 positions agree with TRBD1. This CDR3 contains 15 residues. Looked up from germline, CDR1 is GTSNPN and CDR2 is SVGIG (reference sequence). The V and J ends lost 4 bases and 5 bases, in that order; junction bases with no gene match: 10. CDR3: CAWTVATGVNEKLFF. The CDR3 DNA follows: TGTGCCTGGACAGTCGCTACAGGGGTGAATGAAAAACTGTTTTTT.

The chain couples TRBV10-3 to TRBJ2-5; D is possibly TRBD2 (5 bases). The length of the CDR3 is 14 residues. Trimming pared 6 bases from V and 2 bases from J, leaving 13 bases between. CDR1 ENHRY and CDR2 SYGVKD come from the germline V gene. CDR3 in amino acids: CAIRETAGQETQYF. The CDR3 DNA is TGTGCCATCAGGGAGACTGCGGGTCAAGAGACCCAGTACTTC.

V gene TRBV20-1 combines with J gene TRBJ2-1; D uncertain. Per the germline V gene, CDR1 is DFQATT and CDR2 is SNEGSKA (reference sequence). The germline V and J ends were trimmed by 4 bases and 4 bases, with 5 bases remaining between them. This CDR3 has 11 amino acids. For the CDR3, the DNA is TGCAGTGCTATCGGGTACAATGAGCAGTTCTTC. Its protein product is CSAIGYNEQFF.

V and J are TRBV10-1 and TRBJ1-1, with 8 bases aligning to TRBD1. The V segment lost 4 bases and the J segment 5 bases; nucleotides outside the gene matches: 0. CDR3 length equals 12 residues. Germline-derived CDR1 and CDR2 are WNHNN and SYGVQD (reference sequence). The DNA of the CDR3 is TGCGCCAGCAGTGGGACAGGGACTGAAGCTTTCTTT. Amino acids: CASSGTGTEAFF.

The chain combines TRBV6-4 with TRBJ2-1, with TRBD2 matching 10 bases. The CDR3 is made up of 17 amino acids. V shed 6 bases, J shed 4 bases, and the junction held 12 bases outside the gene matches. The V gene's germline CDR1 is MRHNA and CDR2 SNTAGT. For the CDR3, the DNA is TGTGCCAGCAGGAACCTCAGGACTAGCGGACGATACAATGAGCAGTTCTTC. This codes for CASRNLRTSGRYNEQFF.

This sequence joins TRBV5-8 and TRBJ1-1; 8 positions agree with TRBD1. This CDR3 region has 17 residues. Per germline, CDR1 SGHTS and CDR2 YDEGEE. V shed 0 bases and J 0 bases; nucleotides not matched to a gene: 7. This chain's CDR3 is CASSLEQGGDVNTEAFF. The CDR3 DNA follows: TGTGCCAGCAGCTTGGAACAGGGGGGAGATGTGAACACTGAAGCTTTCTTT.

The genes are TRBV9 and TRBJ2-1; 7 bases agree with TRBD2. Germline V gene lookup returns CDR1 SGDLS and CDR2 YYNGEE. The CDR3 loop spans 18 amino acids. Trimming removed 0 bases from V and 3 bases from J; junction bases left unmatched: 12. CDR3 nucleotides: TGTGCCAGCAGCGTAGCCCCGGGAAAGAGCGGGAACTACAATGAGCAGTTCTTC. Residues: CASSVAPGKSGNYNEQFF.

The rearrangement uses TRBV7-2 and TRBJ1-6; possible D gene TRBD1, 6 bases. This CDR3 is 14 amino acids long. V lost 5 bases to trimming and J lost 8 bases, with 13 bases between them. CDR1 and CDR2 from the germline V gene are SGHTA and FQGNSA. The CDR3 DNA reads as TGTGCCAGCAGCGTGGACAGTAACTATTCACCCCTCCACTTT. This gives the protein CASSVDSNYSPLHF.

Regarding this clone: The same CDR3 arises from other DNA sequences in this sample as well. The chain joins TRBV18 to TRBJ1-6, with unresolved D. V was pared by 2 bases and J by 5 bases, with 7 bases between. The length of the CDR3 is 14 residues. The germline V gene has CDR1 KGHSH and CDR2 LQKENI. CDR3 DNA: TGTGCCAGCTCACCAACGGGGAATAATTCACCCCTCCACTTT. As protein: CASSPTGNNSPLHF. The full variable domain, rest sourced from reference TRBV18 and TRBJ1-6, is NAGVMQNPRHLVRRRGQEARLRCSPMKGHSHVYWYRQLPEEGLKFMVYLQKENIIDESGMPKERFSAEFPKEGPSILRIQQVVRGDSAAYFCASSPTGNNSPLHFGNGTRLTVT.

This clone has just a few counts. The chain joins TRBV6-5 to TRBJ1-6, with D uncertain. This CDR3 region has 14 residues. V lost 7 bases and J lost 7, with 14 bases in between. Germline V CDR1 and CDR2: MNHEY, SVGAGI. The CDR3 DNA is TGTGCCAGCAACCGTCGGGGAGTCAATTCACCCCTCCACTTT. Translated, it gives CASNRRGVNSPLHF.

V is TRBV24-1 and J is TRBJ1-2; D remains unclear. Trimming left V 12 bases short and J 6 bases short, with 13 bases between. This CDR3 region has 11 residues. CDR1 and CDR2 (germline): KGHDR, SFDVKD. The CDR3 DNA is TGTGCCGTATCCACATTAAATGGCTACACCTTC. Its translation is CAVSTLNGYTF.